A selection of T cell receptor beta chains follows, all from one sample in a study of cytomegalovirus exposure and HLA in healthy donors. Sequencing used immunoSEQ multiplex PCR; TCRdb keeps in-frame clones, though not all of them. The top ten clones hold about 10% of a sample with 60,000 to 90,000 clones, approximately 63% of them seen once. Sequencing was done on a sample of PBMCs. These receptors were obtained from a woman aged 45-65 years in good health and CMV-seropositive. Both conserved end residues are part of each CDR3. D genes are given only for firm matches. Not all rows give a size; the values are once, few, many and, for expanded clones, a class.

>TRBV18|TRBJ2-7|NA|TRBD1
CASSPGTGGGYEQYF
TGTGCCAGCTCCCCAGGGACAGGGGGCGGGTACGAGCAGTACTTC
>TRBV7-2|TRBJ2-7|once|NA
CASSLGPGSLHEQYF
TGTGCCAGCAGCTTAGGACCAGGGTCACTCCACGAGCAGTACTTC
>TRBV27|TRBJ1-1|NA|NA
CASSFKRLNTEAFF
TGTGCCAGCAGTTTCAAGCGGCTGAACACTGAAGCTTTCTTT
>TRBV6-6|TRBJ1-5|NA|NA
CASSLNDRINQPQHF
TGTGCCAGCAGTTTAAATGACAGGATCAATCAGCCCCAGCATTTT
>TRBV18|TRBJ2-7|NA|NA
CASSPTRGAFYEQYF
TGTGCCAGCTCTCCCACCCGGGGTGCATTCTACGAGCAGTACTTC
>TRBV4-3|TRBJ1-1|NA|NA
CASSRDTSNTEAFF
TGCGCCAGCAGCCGGGACACCTCGAACACTGAAGCTTTCTTT
>TRBV30|TRBJ2-1|NA|NA
CAWSGLAYNEQFF
TGTGCCTGGAGTGGCCTAGCTTACAATGAGCAGTTCTTC
>TRBV19|TRBJ2-7|NA|TRBD1
CASSIVRTGVNEQYF
TGTGCCAGTAGTATAGTTCGGACAGGGGTGAACGAGCAGTACTTC
>TRBV28|TRBJ1-1|NA|TRBD1
CASRFPTGAAFF
TGTGCCAGCAGATTTCCTACAGGGGCAGCTTTCTTT
>TRBV7-8|TRBJ1-5|NA|TRBD1
CASSPTGVRNQPQHF
TGTGCCAGCAGTCCGACAGGGGTTCGAAATCAGCCCCAGCATTTT
>TRBV4-1|TRBJ2-1|few|TRBD2
CASSQGLAGGYNEQFF
TGCGCCAGCAGCCAAGGGCTAGCGGGGGGTTACAATGAGCAGTTCTTC
>TRBV7-2|TRBJ2-4|NA|TRBD1
CASSRTGGGDIQYF
TGTGCCAGCAGCCGGACAGGGGGCGGGGACATTCAGTACTTC
>TRBV4-3|TRBJ2-5|NA|NA
CASSPLTGNQETQYF
TGCGCCAGCAGCCCACTGACAGGCAACCAAGAGACCCAGTACTTC
>TRBV4-1|TRBJ2-1|once|TRBD2
CASSPRERGISYNEQFF
TGCGCCAGCAGCCCCCGGGAGCGGGGCATCTCCTACAATGAGCAGTTCTTC
>TRBV7-6|TRBJ2-1|NA|TRBD2
CASSRLADIFNEQFF
TGTGCCAGCAGTCGACTAGCGGATATTTTCAATGAGCAGTTCTTC
>TRBV5-1|TRBJ1-2|NA|NA
CASSLDGLGSGGYTF
TGCGCCAGCAGCTTGGACGGACTCGGATCGGGCGGCTACACCTTC
>TRBV6-5|TRBJ2-5|NA|NA
CASKMTAQETQYF
TGTGCCAGCAAAATGACAGCCCAAGAGACCCAGTACTTC
>TRBV7-6|TRBJ2-2|NA|TRBD1
CASSFTGAVGELFF
TGTGCCAGCAGCTTCACAGGGGCGGTCGGGGAGCTGTTTTTT
>TRBV11-2|TRBJ1-5|NA|NA
CASSRRTGRDQPQHF
TGTGCCAGCAGCCGTAGGACGGGGAGGGATCAGCCCCAGCATTTT
>TRBV7-9|TRBJ2-1|few|NA
CASSLSGSSYNEQFF
TGTGCCAGCAGCTTAAGCGGAAGCTCCTACAATGAGCAGTTCTTC
>TRBV7-3|TRBJ2-1|NA|NA
CASSTEAGWDEQFF
TGTGCCAGCAGCACGGAGGCGGGGTGGGATGAGCAGTTCTTC
>TRBV2|TRBJ2-5|few|NA
CASRAGGETQYF
TGTGCCAGCAGGGCAGGGGGGGAGACCCAGTACTTC
>TRBV5-6|TRBJ2-3|few|TRBD2
CASSFLAGGSDTQYF
TGTGCCAGCAGCTTTCTAGCGGGAGGCTCAGATACGCAGTATTTT
>TRBV27|TRBJ1-5|few|NA
CASRGRGNQPQHF
TGTGCCAGCAGGGGCAGGGGCAATCAGCCCCAGCATTTT
>TRBV5-1|TRBJ1-2|NA|NA
CASSLGQVNYGYTF
TGCGCCAGCAGCTTGGGACAAGTTAACTATGGCTACACCTTC
>TRBV7-2|TRBJ1-2|NA|NA
CASSLNQGPSGGYTF
TGTGCCAGCAGCTTAAATCAGGGGCCCTCGGGTGGCTACACCTTC
>TRBV27|TRBJ1-3|NA|NA
CASSQEGGISGNTIYF
TGTGCCAGCAGTCAGGAGGGGGGGATCTCTGGAAACACCATATATTTT
>TRBV10-2|TRBJ1-4|NA|NA
CASRADRTNEKLFF
TGCGCCAGCAGGGCCGACAGAACTAATGAAAAACTGTTTTTT
>TRBV6-5|TRBJ1-5|NA|NA
CASSPGQVSQPQHF
TGTGCCAGCAGTCCGGGACAAGTTAGTCAGCCCCAGCATTTT
>TRBV5-1|TRBJ1-1|NA|NA
CASSDGGGFGAFF
TGCGCCAGCAGCGACGGGGGGGGTTTTGGCGCTTTCTTT
>TRBV11-2|TRBJ2-5|NA|TRBD1
CASSLSWTGGEETQYF
TGTGCCAGCAGCTTATCTTGGACAGGGGGCGAAGAGACCCAGTACTTC
>TRBV5-1|TRBJ1-1|medium-sized|NA
CASSAEGEAFF
TGCGCCAGCAGCGCCGAGGGTGAAGCTTTCTTT
>TRBV4-3|TRBJ2-1|once|NA
CASSQEAVGVNEQFF
TGCGCCAGCAGCCAAGAGGCGGTAGGCGTCAATGAGCAGTTCTTC
>TRBV27|TRBJ2-3|once|TRBD1
CASSFEGAADTQYF
TGTGCCAGCAGTTTCGAGGGGGCGGCAGATACGCAGTATTTT
>TRBV5-5|TRBJ1-3|NA|NA
CASSLLSGISGNTIYF
TGTGCCAGCAGCTTGCTGTCAGGGATCTCTGGAAACACCATATATTTT
>TRBV6-5|TRBJ1-5|few|NA
CASSFLNQPQHF
TGTGCCAGCAGTTTTCTCAATCAGCCCCAGCATTTT
>TRBV27|TRBJ2-1|NA|NA
CASRPLGSPNEQFF
TGTGCCAGCAGACCCCTAGGATCTCCCAATGAGCAGTTCTTC
>TRBV11-3|TRBJ2-1|NA|TRBD2
CASSPGLAGYNEQFF
TGTGCCAGCAGCCCCGGACTAGCGGGGTACAATGAGCAGTTCTTC
>TRBV10-3|TRBJ1-1|few|NA
CAISGVGGANTEAFF
TGTGCCATCAGTGGGGTCGGGGGGGCGAACACTGAAGCTTTCTTT
>TRBV29-1|TRBJ1-4|NA|NA
CSVTPGRNEKLFF
TGCAGCGTGACCCCAGGGCGAAATGAAAAACTGTTTTTT
>TRBV19|TRBJ1-5|NA|NA
CASMKGDNQPQHF
TGTGCCAGTATGAAGGGAGACAATCAGCCCCAGCATTTT
>TRBV6-1|TRBJ2-5|NA|TRBD2
CASTNLAGGRETQYF
TGTGCCAGCACTAACCTAGCGGGGGGGCGTGAGACCCAGTACTTC
>TRBV19|TRBJ1-4|NA|TRBD1
CASRERQGVNEKLFF
TGTGCCAGTAGGGAAAGACAGGGGGTGAATGAAAAACTGTTTTTT
>TRBV7-2|TRBJ2-2|NA|NA
CASSPLQGTGELFF
TGTGCCAGCAGCCCCCTGCAGGGGACCGGGGAGCTGTTTTTT
>TRBV2|TRBJ1-4|NA|NA
CASILQGEKLFF
TGTGCCAGCATTTTACAGGGTGAAAAACTGTTTTTT
>TRBV18|TRBJ2-2|NA|TRBD2
CASSPMTSGNTGELFF
TGTGCCAGCTCACCTATGACTAGCGGGAACACCGGGGAGCTGTTTTTT
>TRBV28|TRBJ2-1|NA|NA
CASSLGTLVNEQFF
TGTGCCAGCAGTTTAGGGACTCTGGTAAATGAGCAGTTCTTC
>TRBV2|TRBJ2-1|NA|TRBD2
CAQASGSRSYNEQFF
TGTGCCCAGGCTAGCGGGAGCCGCTCCTACAATGAGCAGTTCTTC
>TRBV12-5|TRBJ2-5|few|TRBD1
CASQNTGGQETQYF
TGTGCTTCTCAAAATACAGGGGGCCAAGAGACCCAGTACTTC
>TRBV4-2|TRBJ2-2|NA|NA
CASSQGQGSNTGELFF
TGTGCCAGCAGCCAAGGGCAGGGGTCAAACACCGGGGAGCTGTTTTTT
>TRBV28|TRBJ2-5|NA|TRBD2
CAGSSTSGGMETQYF
TGTGCCGGCAGCTCGACTAGCGGGGGGATGGAGACCCAGTACTTC
>TRBV28|TRBJ1-1|NA|NA
CASSLPDSTEAFF
TGTGCCAGCAGTTTACCGGACAGCACTGAAGCTTTCTTT
>TRBV23-1|TRBJ2-7|NA|NA
CASSHPAGTSSSYEQYF
TGCGCCAGCAGTCACCCGGCCGGGACTTCTTCCTCCTACGAGCAGTACTTC
>TRBV11-2|TRBJ1-5|NA|TRBD1
CASSLGDSKYQPQHF
TGTGCCAGCAGCTTAGGGGACAGTAAGTATCAGCCCCAGCATTTT
>TRBV5-1|TRBJ2-7|NA|TRBD1
CASSLGQGADEQYF
TGCGCCAGCAGTCTGGGACAGGGGGCTGACGAGCAGTACTTC